Each of the 8 T cell receptor beta chains below was sequenced from the same sample in a study of T cells in Graves' hyperthyroidism and ophthalmopathy. There were TCR beta CDR3 regions amplified from RNA transcripts. Carried out on the TCR CDR3, a first-round RT-PCR used the HTBI primer set. TCRdb redid the calling of the multiplex PCR reads with MiXCR, one entry per CDR3 protein. The sample yields hundreds of thousands of distinct CDR3 sequences, roughly 25% seen once. The specimen was blood. The source is a man aged 50-59 years with Graves' hyperthyroidism.

This clonotype showed up many times. This sequence joins TRBV10-3 and TRBJ2-7; 9 bases agree with TRBD2. The J segment lost 6 bases and the V segment lost 4 bases, leaving 10 bases of the junction unmatched. The germline CDR1 and CDR2 sequences are ENHRY and SYGVKD. This CDR3 contains 15 residues. The chain's CDR3 is CAISAPGTSPSEQYF. CDR3 nucleotides: TGTGCCATCAGTGCCCCCGGGACTAGCCCCTCCGAGCAGTACTTC.

In this sample, this clonotype turned up a few times. This chain links TRBV12-3 or TRBV12-4 with TRBJ2-7; no reliable D call. The V gene lost 5 bases and the J gene lost 5 bases, with 16 bases spanning the gap. The CDR3 totals 14 residues. CDR3 nucleotides: TGTGCCAGCAGTGTGTACGCGGTTCGAGACGAGCAGTACTTC. It encodes CASSVYAVRDEQYF.

The chain uses TRBV19 and TRBJ1-4; 7 nucleotides align to TRBD1. V was pared by 1 base and J by 2 bases, with 4 bases of the junction left unmatched. The CDR3 runs to 16 residues. Germline assignment: CDR1 LNHDA and CDR2 SQIVND (reference sequence). The CDR3 protein is CASSIASGQTNEKLFF. The CDR3 DNA is TGTGCCAGTAGTATAGCCTCGGGACAGACTAATGAAAAACTGTTTTTT.

This chain links TRBV24-1 with TRBJ2-2, with D perhaps matching TRBD2 (6 bases). Germline V gene lookup returns CDR1 KGHDR and CDR2 SFDVKD. Trimming took off 10 bases at V and 6 bases at J, with 20 bases between the two ends. The CDR3 covers 15 residues. The CDR3 reads CATSRDSAFPGELFF. The CDR3, as DNA: TGTGCCACGTCCCGGGACTCCGCCTTTCCCGGGGAGCTGTTTTTT.

This clonotype has more than one count but fewer than ten. The genes are TRBV19 and TRBJ1-1; no firm D call. Trimming removed 11 bases from V and 1 base from J, with 11 bases in between. CDR1 LNHDA and CDR2 SQIVND come from the germline V gene (reference sequence). This CDR3 is built from 12 residues. In nucleotides, the CDR3 is TGTGCCGCCGGAACAGCGAACACTGAAGCTTTCTTT. Translating it yields CAAGTANTEAFF.

The chain links TRBV28 to TRBJ2-3; D is ambiguous. The CDR3 runs 15 residues. The V gene's germline CDR1 is MDHEN and CDR2 SYDVKM. The V end lost 8 bases, the J end lost 2 bases, and 17 bases lay between the germline ends. The CDR3 sequence: CASGHPTTYTDTQYF. The CDR3 nucleotides are TGTGCCAGCGGTCACCCGACAACCTACACAGATACGCAGTATTTT.

This clonotype was counted at least ten times. V is TRBV5-1 and J is TRBJ1-1; unclear D gene. Trimming left V 4 bases short and J 0 bases short, with 7 bases between. The CDR3 extends over 13 amino acids. Germline V gene lookup returns CDR1 SGHRS and CDR2 YFSETQ. CDR3 DNA: TGCGCCAGCAGCAGGTCGGTGAACACTGAAGCTTTCTTT. Translated: CASSRSVNTEAFF.

The gene calls are TRBV20-1 and TRBJ2-7; weak D call: TRBD2 (6 bases). V lost 1 base and J lost 0, with 13 bases in between. The CDR3 runs to 15 residues. Germline CDR1 reads DFQATT; CDR2 reads SNEGSKA (reference sequence). CDR3 sequence (DNA): TGCAGTGCTAGAGTTACGGGACTTAGCTCCTACGAGCAGTACTTC. Its translation is CSARVTGLSSYEQYF.